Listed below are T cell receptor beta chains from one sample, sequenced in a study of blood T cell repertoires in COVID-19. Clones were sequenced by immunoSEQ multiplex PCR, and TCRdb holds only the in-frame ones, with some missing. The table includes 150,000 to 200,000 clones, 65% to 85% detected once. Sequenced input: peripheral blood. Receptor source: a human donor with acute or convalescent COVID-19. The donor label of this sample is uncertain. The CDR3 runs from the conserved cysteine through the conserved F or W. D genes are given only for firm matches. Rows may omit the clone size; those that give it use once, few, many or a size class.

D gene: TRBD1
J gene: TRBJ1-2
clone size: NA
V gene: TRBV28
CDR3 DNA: TGTGCCAGCAGTAAAGGAAGACAGGGACGTGGCTACACCTTC
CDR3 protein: CASSKGRQGRGYTF

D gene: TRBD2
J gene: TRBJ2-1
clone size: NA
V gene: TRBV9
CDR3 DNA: TGTGCCAGCAGCGTAGCACTAGCGGTCTACAATGAGCAGTTCTTC
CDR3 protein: CASSVALAVYNEQFF

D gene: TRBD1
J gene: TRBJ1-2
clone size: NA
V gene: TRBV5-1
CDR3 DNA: TGCGCCAGCAGCTCCCAGGGGGATCCTAACTATGGCTACACCTTC
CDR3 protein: CASSSQGDPNYGYTF

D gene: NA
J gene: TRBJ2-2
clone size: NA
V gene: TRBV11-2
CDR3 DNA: TGTGCCAGCAGCAGAAGGGGGAACACCGGGGAGCTGTTTTTT
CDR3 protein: CASSRRGNTGELFF

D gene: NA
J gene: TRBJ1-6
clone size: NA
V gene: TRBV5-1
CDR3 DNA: TGCGCCAGCAGCTTGGAATACGGTGGGGCAGGGGCCCTCCACTTT
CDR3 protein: CASSLEYGGAGALHF

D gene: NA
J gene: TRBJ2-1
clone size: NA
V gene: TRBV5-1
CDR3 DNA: TGCGCCAGCAGCTTGGAAAGGAGCTCCTACAATGAGCAGTTCTTC
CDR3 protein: CASSLERSSYNEQFF

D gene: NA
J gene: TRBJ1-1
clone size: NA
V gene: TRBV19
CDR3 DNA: TGTGCCAGTGGGGGCAGGGTGTACACTGAAGCTTTCTTT
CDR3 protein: CASGGRVYTEAFF

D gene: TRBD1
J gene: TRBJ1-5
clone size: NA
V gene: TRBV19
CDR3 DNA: TGTGCCAGTAGTATAGGGACAGGGGTAGGTCAGCCCCAGCATTTT
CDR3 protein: CASSIGTGVGQPQHF

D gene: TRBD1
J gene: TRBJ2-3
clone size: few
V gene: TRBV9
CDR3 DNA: TGTGCCAGCAGCTCCGCCGGGACAGGGGGCTCAGATACGCAGTATTTT
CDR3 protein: CASSSAGTGGSDTQYF

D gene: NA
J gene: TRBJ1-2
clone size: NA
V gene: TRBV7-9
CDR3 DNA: TGTGCCAGCAGCTTAGCTGGGGGCGGATCGGATGGCTACACCTTC
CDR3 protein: CASSLAGGGSDGYTF

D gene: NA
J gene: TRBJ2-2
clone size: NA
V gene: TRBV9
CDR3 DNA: TGTGCCAGCAGTTCGACAGGCAGGGTGGGACCCGGGGAGCTGTTTTTT
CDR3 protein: CASSSTGRVGPGELFF

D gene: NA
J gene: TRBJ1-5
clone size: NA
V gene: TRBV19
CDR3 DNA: TGTGCCAGTAGTTCAGGCAGCCCCAGGGGTCAGCCCCAGCATTTT
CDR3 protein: CASSSGSPRGQPQHF

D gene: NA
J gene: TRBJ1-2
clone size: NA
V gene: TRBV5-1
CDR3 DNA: TGCGCCAGCACCCCCTCTGTGGCGGGTAACTATGGCTACACCTTC
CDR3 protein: CASTPSVAGNYGYTF

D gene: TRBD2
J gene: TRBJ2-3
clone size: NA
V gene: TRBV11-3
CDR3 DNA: TGTGCCAGCAGCTCCGGGGGGAGGCCCACAGATACGCAGTATTTT
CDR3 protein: CASSSGGRPTDTQYF

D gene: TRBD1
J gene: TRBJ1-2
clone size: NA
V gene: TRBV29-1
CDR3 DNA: TGCAGCGCAACCGGGACAGGGAACTATGGCTACACCTTC
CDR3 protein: CSATGTGNYGYTF

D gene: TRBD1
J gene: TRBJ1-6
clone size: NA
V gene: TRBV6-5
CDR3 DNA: TGTGCCAGCAGTTACACCCCGAGACAGGGAGCGCCCCTCCACTTT
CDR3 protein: CASSYTPRQGAPLHF

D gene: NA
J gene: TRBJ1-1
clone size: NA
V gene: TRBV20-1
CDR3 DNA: TGCAGTGCTCGCGGGGAGGGTGAAGCTTTCTTT
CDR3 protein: CSARGEGEAFF

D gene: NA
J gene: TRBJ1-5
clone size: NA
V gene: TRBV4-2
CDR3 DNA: TGTGCCAGCAGCCAACATAGCAATCAGCCCCAGCATTTT
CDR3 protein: CASSQHSNQPQHF

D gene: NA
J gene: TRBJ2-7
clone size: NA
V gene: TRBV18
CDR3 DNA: TGTGCCAGCTCACCACCAGCGGGTAATGCCTACGAGCAGTACTTC
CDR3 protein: CASSPPAGNAYEQYF

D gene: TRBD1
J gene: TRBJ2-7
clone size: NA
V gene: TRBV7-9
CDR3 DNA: TGTGCCAGCAGCTTACTCGGACAGGGGGAGCAGTACTTC
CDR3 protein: CASSLLGQGEQYF

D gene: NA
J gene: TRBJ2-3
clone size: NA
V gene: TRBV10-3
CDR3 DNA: TGTGCCATCAGTGGGACACAGAGCACAGATACGCAGTATTTT
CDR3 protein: CAISGTQSTDTQYF

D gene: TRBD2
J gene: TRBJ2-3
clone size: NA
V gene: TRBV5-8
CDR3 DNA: TGTGCCAGCAGCTCAACCGGACTAGCGGGGGGGCTGGTCACAGATACGCAGTATTTT
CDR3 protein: CASSSTGLAGGLVTDTQYF

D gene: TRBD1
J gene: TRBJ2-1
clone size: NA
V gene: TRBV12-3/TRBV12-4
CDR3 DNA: TGTGCCAGTAACAGGGGGGACAATGAGCAGTTCTTC
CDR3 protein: CASNRGDNEQFF

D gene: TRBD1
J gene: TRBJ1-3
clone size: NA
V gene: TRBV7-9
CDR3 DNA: TGTGCCAGCAGCCCTCGGACAGGGGGAGGAAACACCATATATTTT
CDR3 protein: CASSPRTGGGNTIYF

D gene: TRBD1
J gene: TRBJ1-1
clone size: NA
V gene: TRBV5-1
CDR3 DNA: TGCGCCAGCAGCGGGACAGGGATCCTTGCTGAAGCTTTCTTT
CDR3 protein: CASSGTGILAEAFF

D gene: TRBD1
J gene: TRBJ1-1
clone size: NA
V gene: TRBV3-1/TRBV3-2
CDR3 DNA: TGTGCCAGCAGCCAAGGACAGGGGGCGGGAGCTGAAGCTTTCTTT
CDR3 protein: CASSQGQGAGAEAFF

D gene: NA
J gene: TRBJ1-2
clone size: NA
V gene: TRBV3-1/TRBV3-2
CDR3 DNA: TGTGCCAGCAGCCCCGACAGGTATGGCTACACCTTC
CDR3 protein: CASSPDRYGYTF

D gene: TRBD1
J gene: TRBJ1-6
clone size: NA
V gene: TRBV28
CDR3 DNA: TGTGCCAGCAAGGACAGGGAAGATTCACCCCTCCACTTT
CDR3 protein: CASKDREDSPLHF

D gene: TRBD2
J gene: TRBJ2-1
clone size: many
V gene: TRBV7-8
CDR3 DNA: TGTGCCAGCAGCTTAGCGTCGGGGGGCAATGAGCAGTTCTTC
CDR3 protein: CASSLASGGNEQFF

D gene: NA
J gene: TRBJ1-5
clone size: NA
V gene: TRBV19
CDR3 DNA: TGTGCCAGTTGTGTAGGCGGCAATCAGCCCCAGCATTTT
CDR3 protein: CASCVGGNQPQHF

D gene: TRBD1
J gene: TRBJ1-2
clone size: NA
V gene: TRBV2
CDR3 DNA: TGTGCCAGCGACCTTGGCAGACAGGGGGGTACTTATGGCTACACCTTC
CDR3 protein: CASDLGRQGGTYGYTF

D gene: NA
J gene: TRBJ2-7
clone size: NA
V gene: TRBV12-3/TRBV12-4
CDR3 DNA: TGTGCCAGCAGCCTGAGGGCCTACGAGCAGTACTTC
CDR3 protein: CASSLRAYEQYF

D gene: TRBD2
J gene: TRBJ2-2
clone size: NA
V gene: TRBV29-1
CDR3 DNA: TGCAGCGTTGGGGTAACTAGCGGGAGATACGACACCGGGGAGCTGTTTTTT
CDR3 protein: CSVGVTSGRYDTGELFF